This T cell receptor beta chain was captured by sequencing in a study of CD8 T cells in ankylosing spondylitis. Notes on the study in general: Within matched ankylosing spondylitis synovial fluid, disease-linked clones were reportedly significantly enriched. Clones linked to disease, bearing a CD8+ phenotype, were relatively rare in peripheral blood. About eight highly homologous variants made up a TCR beta motif that seemed to typify ankylosing spondylitis blood.

This clonotype was observed a handful of times. The antigen remains unidentified. TCRdb reanalysed the 5' RACE reads using MiXCR and keeps one entry per CDR3 protein. The data hold about 540,000 distinct CDR3 sequences, with roughly 13% observed a single time. The source is a male donor with ankylosing spondylitis. Sequenced sample: blood, either unsorted or a sorted T cell fraction (not recorded which).

CDR3 amino acids: CATAAGRSTDTQYF. The CDR3 nucleotides are TGTGCCACCGCAGCGGGGCGTAGCACAGATACGCAGTATTTT. The chain carries TRBV24-1 and TRBJ2-3; 7 nucleotides agree with TRBD2. This CDR3 contains 14 residues. With 9 bases clipped from V and 0 bases from J, the junction kept 5 bases outside the gene matches. Germline values: CDR1 KGHDR, CDR2 SFDVKD.